The clone carrying this TCR beta chain has more than one count but fewer than ten. Its antigen is still unknown. This record comes from a study of T cell repertoires in cytomegalovirus infection. Study-level information: Shared public TCR beta signatures pointed to both CMV infection and a matching HLA type.

The CDR3 loop spans 18 amino acids. The V end lost 0 bases, the J end lost 6 bases, and 20 bases lay between the germline ends. Germline CDR1 and CDR2: LGHNA and YNFKEQ. TCRdb reprocessed the reads via MiXCR and lists one record per CDR3 protein. The table includes approximately 500,000 distinct CDR3 sequences, about 33% detected once. Study results and caveats: Identification of carriers of CMV plus the relevant HLA was achieved through cumulative public TCR beta family frequency. The study found HLA-C-restricted CMV-specific TCR beta clonotypes dominating the ex vivo response.

The receptor was isolated from a human donor in good health (CMV status not recorded). Some clones in this sample may be carry-over from other donors' samples. V and J are TRBV4-2 and TRBJ2-2, with D perhaps being TRBD1 or TRBD2 (6 bases each). The starting material was cultured PBMCs, obtained from culture after CMV antigen stimulation. The CDR3 loop reads CASSQDDIRGPRAGELFF. In DNA, the CDR3 is TGTGCCAGCAGCCAAGATGATATCCGGGGGCCGCGCGCCGGGGAGCTGTTTTTT.